The clone carrying this T cell receptor (beta chain) was seen more than once but under ten times. What it recognizes is unknown. This sample is part of a study of CD8+ T cells in alopecia areata. Study conclusions and caveats: Greater clonality was observed in lesional scalp samples, especially alopecia totalis/universalis, versus normal scalp. Patients displayed less clarity in TCR sharing than mice, a finding possibly related to HLA.

RNA extraction was followed by reverse transcription into cDNA, which acted as the sequencing template. Clones were read by immunoSEQ multiplex PCR, and TCRdb kept only the in-frame ones, dropping some. The table lists around 130,000 clones, about 57% of them singletons, with 3.5% to 5.5% in the top ten. The sample was CD4+ T cells sorted from blood, taken at week 0. This clonotype originated in a human donor with alopecia areata.

In DNA form, the CDR3 reads TGCAGCGTTGTAGACAGTTCTCAAGAGACCCAGTACTTC. Amino acid sequence: CSVVDSSQETQYF. The rearrangement joins TRBV29-1 to TRBJ2-5; a possible D gene is TRBD1 (5 bases). V lost 4 bases to trimming and J lost 2 bases, with 11 bases between them. This CDR3 has 13 residues. CDR1 and CDR2 from the germline V gene are SQVTM and ANQGSEA.